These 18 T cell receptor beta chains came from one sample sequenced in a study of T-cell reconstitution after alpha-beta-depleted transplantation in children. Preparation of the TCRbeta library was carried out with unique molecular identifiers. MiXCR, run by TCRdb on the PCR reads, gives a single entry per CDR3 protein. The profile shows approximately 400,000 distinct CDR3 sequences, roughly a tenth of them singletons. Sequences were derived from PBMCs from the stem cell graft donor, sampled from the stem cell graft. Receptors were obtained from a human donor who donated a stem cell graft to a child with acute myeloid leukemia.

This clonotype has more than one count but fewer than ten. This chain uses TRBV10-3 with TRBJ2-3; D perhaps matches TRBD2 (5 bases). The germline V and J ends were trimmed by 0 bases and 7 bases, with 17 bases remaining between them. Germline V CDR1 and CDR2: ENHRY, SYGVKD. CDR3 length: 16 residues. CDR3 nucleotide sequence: TGTGCCATCAGTGAGTCGGTCGGGCCCCCCGGGAATACGCAGTATTTT. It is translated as CAISESVGPPGNTQYF.

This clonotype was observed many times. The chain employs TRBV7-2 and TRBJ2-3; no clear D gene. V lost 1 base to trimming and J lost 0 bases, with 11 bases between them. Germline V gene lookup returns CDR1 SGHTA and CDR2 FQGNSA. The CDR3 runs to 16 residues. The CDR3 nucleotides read TGTGCCAGCAGCTTAGTTCACGCGCCCAGCACAGATACGCAGTATTTT. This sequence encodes CASSLVHAPSTDTQYF.

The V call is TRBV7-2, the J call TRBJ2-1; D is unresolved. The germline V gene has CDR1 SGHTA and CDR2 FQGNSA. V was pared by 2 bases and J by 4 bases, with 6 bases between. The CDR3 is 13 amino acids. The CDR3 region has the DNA TGTGCCAGCAGCTTAACTGTATACAATGAGCAGTTCTTC. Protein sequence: CASSLTVYNEQFF.

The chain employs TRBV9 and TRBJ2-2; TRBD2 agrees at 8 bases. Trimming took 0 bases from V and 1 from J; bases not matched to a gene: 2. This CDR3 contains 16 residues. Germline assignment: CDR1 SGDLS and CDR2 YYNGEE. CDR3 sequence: CASSVEAGGNTGELFF. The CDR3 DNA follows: TGTGCCAGCAGCGTAGAGGCGGGAGGGAACACCGGGGAGCTGTTTTTT.

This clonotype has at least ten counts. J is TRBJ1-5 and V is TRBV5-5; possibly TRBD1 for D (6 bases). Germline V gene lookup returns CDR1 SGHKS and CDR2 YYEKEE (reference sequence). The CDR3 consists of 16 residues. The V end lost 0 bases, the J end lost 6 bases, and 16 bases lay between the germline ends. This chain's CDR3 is CASSLGVGGGGQPQHF. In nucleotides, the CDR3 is TGTGCCAGCAGCTTGGGAGTTGGGGGCGGAGGTCAGCCCCAGCATTTT.

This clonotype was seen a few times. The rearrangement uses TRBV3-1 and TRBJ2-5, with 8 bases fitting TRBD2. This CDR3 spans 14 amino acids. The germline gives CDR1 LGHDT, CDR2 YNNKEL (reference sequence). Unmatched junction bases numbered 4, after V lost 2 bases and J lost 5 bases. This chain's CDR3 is CASSQSGGRETQYF. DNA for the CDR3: TGTGCCAGCAGCCAAAGCGGGGGTCGGGAGACCCAGTACTTC.

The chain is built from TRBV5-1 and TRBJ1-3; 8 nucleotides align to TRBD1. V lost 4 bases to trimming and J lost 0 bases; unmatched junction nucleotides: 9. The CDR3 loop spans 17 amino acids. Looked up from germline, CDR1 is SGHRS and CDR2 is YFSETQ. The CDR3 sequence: CASSTGQAPFSGNTIYF. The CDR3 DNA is TGCGCCAGCAGCACGGGACAGGCGCCTTTCTCTGGAAACACCATATATTTT.

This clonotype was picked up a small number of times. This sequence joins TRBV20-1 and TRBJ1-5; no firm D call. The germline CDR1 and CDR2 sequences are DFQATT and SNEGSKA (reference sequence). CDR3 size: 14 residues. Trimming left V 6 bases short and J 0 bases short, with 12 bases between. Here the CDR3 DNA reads TGCAGTGCAGGGAGCCGTCCTAGCAATCAGCCCCAGCATTTT. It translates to CSAGSRPSNQPQHF.

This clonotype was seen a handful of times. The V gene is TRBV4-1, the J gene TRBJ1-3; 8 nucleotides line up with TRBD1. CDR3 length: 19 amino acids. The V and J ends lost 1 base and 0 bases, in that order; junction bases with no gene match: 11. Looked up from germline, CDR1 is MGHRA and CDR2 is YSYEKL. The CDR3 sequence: CASSQVARGQGHSGNTIYF. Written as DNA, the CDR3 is TGCGCCAGCAGCCAAGTTGCCCGTGGACAGGGCCACTCTGGAAACACCATATATTTT.

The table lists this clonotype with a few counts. CDR3 bases: TGTGCCAGCAGCCCTGACAGGGATGGAGAGACCCAGTACTTC. The encoded protein is CASSPDRDGETQYF. The chain joins TRBV12-3 or TRBV12-4 to TRBJ2-5; 7 nucleotides agree with TRBD1. The CDR3 is made up of 14 amino acids. After removal of 6 bases from V and 4 bases from J, the junction contained 8 bases not matched to a gene.

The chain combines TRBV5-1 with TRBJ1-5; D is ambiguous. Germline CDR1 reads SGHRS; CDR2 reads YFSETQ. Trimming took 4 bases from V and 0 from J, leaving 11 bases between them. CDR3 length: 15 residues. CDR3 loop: CASSPAPASNQPQHF. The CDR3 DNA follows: TGCGCCAGCAGCCCTGCGCCGGCTAGCAATCAGCCCCAGCATTTT.

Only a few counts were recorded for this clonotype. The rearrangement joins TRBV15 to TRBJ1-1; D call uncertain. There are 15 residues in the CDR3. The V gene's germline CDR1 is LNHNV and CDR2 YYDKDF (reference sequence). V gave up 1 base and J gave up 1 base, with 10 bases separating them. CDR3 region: CATSRGLISNTEAFF. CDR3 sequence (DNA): TGTGCCACCAGCAGAGGTCTGATTTCGAACACTGAAGCTTTCTTT.

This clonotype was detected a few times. The CDR3 loop reads CASSPQGLITGELFF. CDR3 DNA sequence: TGTGCCAGCAGTCCCCAGGGACTCATCACCGGGGAGCTGTTTTTT. The genes are TRBV6-1 and TRBJ2-2, with D possibly matching TRBD2 (6 bases). CDR3 size: 15 residues. Looked up from germline, CDR1 is MNHNS and CDR2 is SASEGT. V was trimmed by 5 bases and J by 4 bases, leaving 14 bases between them.

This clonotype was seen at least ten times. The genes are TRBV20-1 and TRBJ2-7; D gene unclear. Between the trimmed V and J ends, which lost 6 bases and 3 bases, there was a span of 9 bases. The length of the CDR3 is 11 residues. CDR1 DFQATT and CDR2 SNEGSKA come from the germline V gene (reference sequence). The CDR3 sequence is CSAQDGYEQYV. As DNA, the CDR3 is TGCAGTGCCCAAGACGGCTACGAGCAGTACGTC.

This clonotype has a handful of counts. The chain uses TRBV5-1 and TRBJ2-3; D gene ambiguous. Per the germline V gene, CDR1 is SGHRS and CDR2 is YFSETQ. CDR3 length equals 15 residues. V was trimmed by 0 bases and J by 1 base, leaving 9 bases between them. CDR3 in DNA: TGCGCCAGCAGCTTGGACATTATCGGCACAGATACGCAGTATTTT. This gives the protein CASSLDIIGTDTQYF.

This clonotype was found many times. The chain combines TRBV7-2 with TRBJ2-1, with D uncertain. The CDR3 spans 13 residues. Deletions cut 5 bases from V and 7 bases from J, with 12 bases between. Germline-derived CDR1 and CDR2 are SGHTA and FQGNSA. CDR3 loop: CASSTSRGNEQFF. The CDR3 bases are TGTGCCAGCAGCACGTCGCGCGGTAATGAGCAGTTCTTC.

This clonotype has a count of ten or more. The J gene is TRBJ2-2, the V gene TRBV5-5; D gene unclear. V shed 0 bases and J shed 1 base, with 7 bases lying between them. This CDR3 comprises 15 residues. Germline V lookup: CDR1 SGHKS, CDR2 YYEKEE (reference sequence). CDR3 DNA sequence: TGTGCCAGCAGCTTGGCATGGCAGAACACCGGGGAGCTGTTTTTT. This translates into CASSLAWQNTGELFF.

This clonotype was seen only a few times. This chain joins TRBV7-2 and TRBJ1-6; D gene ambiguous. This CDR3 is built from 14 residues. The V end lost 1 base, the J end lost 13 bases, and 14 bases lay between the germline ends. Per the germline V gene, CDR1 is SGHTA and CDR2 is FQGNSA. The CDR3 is CASSLEVPGWPLHF. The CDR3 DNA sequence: TGTGCCAGCAGCTTAGAGGTCCCGGGCTGGCCCCTCCACTTT.